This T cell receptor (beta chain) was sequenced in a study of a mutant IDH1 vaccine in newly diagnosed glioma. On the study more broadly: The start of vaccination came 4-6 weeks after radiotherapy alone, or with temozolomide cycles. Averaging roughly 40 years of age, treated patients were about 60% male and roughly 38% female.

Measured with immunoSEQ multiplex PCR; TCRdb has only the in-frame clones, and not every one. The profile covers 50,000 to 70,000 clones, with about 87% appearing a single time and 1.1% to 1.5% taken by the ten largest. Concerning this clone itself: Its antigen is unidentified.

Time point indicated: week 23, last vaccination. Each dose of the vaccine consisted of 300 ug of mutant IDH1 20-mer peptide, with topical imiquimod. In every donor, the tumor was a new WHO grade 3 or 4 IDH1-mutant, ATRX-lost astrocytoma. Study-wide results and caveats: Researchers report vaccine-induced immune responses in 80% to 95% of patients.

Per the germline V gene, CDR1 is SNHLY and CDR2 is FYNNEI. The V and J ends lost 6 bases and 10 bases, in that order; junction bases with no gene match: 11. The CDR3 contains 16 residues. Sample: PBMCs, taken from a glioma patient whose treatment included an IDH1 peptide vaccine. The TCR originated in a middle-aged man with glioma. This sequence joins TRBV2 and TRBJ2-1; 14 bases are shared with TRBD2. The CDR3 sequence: CASRGPGLAGVGEQFF. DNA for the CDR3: TGTGCCAGCAGGGGGCCGGGACTAGCGGGAGTAGGGGAGCAGTTCTTC.